The 13 T cell receptor beta chains below come from one sample, sequenced in a study of blood T cell repertoires in COVID-19. Measured with immunoSEQ multiplex PCR; TCRdb has only the in-frame clones, and not every one. Among tens of thousands of clones, around 90% were seen once, and the ten largest hold about 2.6%. Specimen: peripheral blood. These receptor sequences come from a man aged 50 or older with active COVID-19.

The V gene is TRBV11-2, the J gene TRBJ1-1; possibly TRBD1 for D (5 bases). The CDR3 is 14 amino acids. V was cut by 5 bases and J by 4 bases, with 14 bases left in between. From germline, CDR1 is SGHAT and CDR2 FQNNGV. DNA of the CDR3: TGTGCCAGCAGCCTTGAGGAGGGGTTCACTGAAGCTTTCTTT. Its translation: CASSLEEGFTEAFF.

This clone appeared a single time. The J gene is TRBJ1-5, the V gene TRBV18, with D tentatively TRBD1 (6 bases). V was clipped by 3 bases and J by 4 bases, with 7 bases between them. In germline, CDR1 is KGHSH, CDR2 LQKENI. CDR3 length equals 13 residues. CDR3 region: CASSPDSNQPQHF. Written as DNA, the CDR3 is TGTGCCAGCTCACCGGACAGTAATCAGCCCCAGCATTTT.

The chain has TRBV6-2 or TRBV6-3 and TRBJ2-7; a weak D match, TRBD1 (6 bases). V was cut by 4 bases and J by 4 bases, with 14 bases left in between. The CDR3 extends over 14 amino acids. Germline V CDR1 and CDR2: MNHEY, SVGEGT. The DNA for the CDR3 is TGTGCCAGCAGTTTAGGGGACATTGTATACGAGCAGTACTTC. Translated, it gives CASSLGDIVYEQYF.

This chain links TRBV5-1 with TRBJ2-2, with D unclear. Germline CDR1 reads SGHRS; CDR2 reads YFSETQ. Between the trimmed V and J ends, which lost 7 bases and 0 bases, there was a span of 10 bases. The length of the CDR3 is 14 residues. CDR3 sequence (DNA): TGCGCCAGCGGTGACGCGGCGAACACCGGGGAGCTGTTTTTT. This translates into CASGDAANTGELFF.

This chain links TRBV2 with TRBJ1-6; D might be TRBD1 (6 bases). Trimming stripped 2 bases from V and 3 bases from J, with 20 bases between. In germline, CDR1 is SNHLY, CDR2 FYNNEI. CDR3 length equals 19 residues. The CDR3 DNA is TGTGCCAGCAGTGAAATCGTTTCAACAGGGTCAAACTATAATTCACCCCTCCACTTT. Translating gives CASSEIVSTGSNYNSPLHF.

The rearrangement uses TRBV7-8 and TRBJ2-7; TRBD2 agrees at 9 bases. The CDR3 has 16 residues. CDR1 is SGHVS and CDR2 is FQNEAQ in the germline V gene. The trim removed 6 bases at V and 4 bases at J, leaving 13 bases unmatched. The DNA of the CDR3 is TGTGCCAGCAGTCCATCCCCTGCTAGCGGGGCTTACGAGCAGTACTTC. Translated, it gives CASSPSPASGAYEQYF.

The chain has TRBV25-1 and TRBJ2-4; D gene unclear. Germline V CDR1 and CDR2: MGHDK, SYGVNS. The CDR3 loop spans 17 amino acids. Trimming shortened V by 4 bases and J by 0 bases, and 16 bases separated the two germline ends. CDR3 bases: TGTGCCAGCAGTGGGAACTCCCAGGTTGAAGCCAAAAACATTCAGTACTTC. Its protein is CASSGNSQVEAKNIQYF.

The V and J genes are TRBV9 and TRBJ1-3; no firm D call. The V and J ends lost 4 bases and 0 bases respectively, with 14 bases between them. The germline V gene has CDR1 SGDLS and CDR2 YYNGEE. The CDR3 contains 16 residues. The CDR3 coding sequence is TGTGCCAGCAGCCTCCTTGGGAGGGCCTCTGGAAACACCATATATTTT. Translating it yields CASSLLGRASGNTIYF.

V gene TRBV18 combines with J gene TRBJ2-2; 8 bases align to TRBD1. This CDR3 has 15 amino acids. V shed 5 bases and J 1 base; nucleotides not matched to a gene: 3. Germline-derived CDR1 and CDR2 are KGHSH and LQKENI. In nucleotides, the CDR3 is TGTGCCAGCTCAGCAGGGACAGGGAACACCGGGGAGCTGTTTTTT. Protein product: CASSAGTGNTGELFF.

This chain connects TRBV2 to TRBJ1-1; D gene ambiguous. The V gene's germline CDR1 is SNHLY and CDR2 FYNNEI. The CDR3 extends over 13 amino acids. V lost 6 bases and J lost 2, with 10 bases in between. CDR3 amino acids: CASSQEGNTEAFF. The CDR3 nucleotides read TGTGCCAGCAGCCAGGAGGGTAACACTGAAGCTTTCTTT.

The chain recombines TRBV20-1 with TRBJ2-5; D gene uncertain. Germline CDR1 and CDR2: DFQATT and SNEGSKA (reference sequence). The CDR3 runs to 10 residues. The V gene lost 5 bases and the J gene lost 2 bases, with 3 bases spanning the gap. The CDR3 spells CSARQETQYF. The CDR3, as DNA: TGCAGTGCTCGTCAAGAGACCCAGTACTTC.

Note on this clone: Other DNA sequences of this sample code for an identical CDR3. The chain is built from TRBV5-1 and TRBJ1-3; no clear D gene. Looked up from germline, CDR1 is SGHRS and CDR2 is YFSETQ. The CDR3 totals 15 residues. Trimming pared 4 bases from V and 0 bases from J, leaving 11 bases between. CDR3 in amino acids: CASSPGLSSGNTIYF. CDR3 sequence (DNA): TGCGCCAGCAGCCCGGGATTGAGCTCTGGAAACACCATATATTTT.

The genes are TRBV2 and TRBJ1-1, with 9 bases lining up with TRBD1. Germline V gene sequence: CDR1 SNHLY, CDR2 FYNNEI. V was clipped by 6 bases and J by 3 bases; unmatched bases: 5. This CDR3 has 14 amino acids. The CDR3 bases are TGTGCCAGCAGGAACAGGGGGCTGGACACTGAAGCTTTCTTT. Translated: CASRNRGLDTEAFF.